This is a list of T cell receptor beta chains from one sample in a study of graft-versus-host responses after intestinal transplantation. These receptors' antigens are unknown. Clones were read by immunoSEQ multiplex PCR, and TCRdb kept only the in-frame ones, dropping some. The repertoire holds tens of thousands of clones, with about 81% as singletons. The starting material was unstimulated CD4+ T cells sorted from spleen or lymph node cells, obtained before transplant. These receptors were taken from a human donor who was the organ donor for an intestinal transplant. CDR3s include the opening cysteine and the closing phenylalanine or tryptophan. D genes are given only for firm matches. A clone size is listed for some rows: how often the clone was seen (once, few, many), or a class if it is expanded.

cdr3_aa: CASSYLGGGNTEAFF; cdr3_nt: TGTGCCAGCAGCTATTTAGGTGGAGGTAACACTGAAGCTTTCTTT; j_call: TRBJ1-1; v_call: TRBV7-2; d_call: NA; clone_size: NA
cdr3_aa: CAWTGGSNQFF; cdr3_nt: TGTGCCTGGACCGGGGGCTCAAACCAGTTCTTC; j_call: TRBJ2-1; v_call: TRBV30; d_call: NA; clone_size: NA
cdr3_aa: CASQTSGYTDTQYF; cdr3_nt: TGCGCCAGCCAGACTAGCGGCTACACAGATACGCAGTATTTT; j_call: TRBJ2-3; v_call: TRBV10-2; d_call: TRBD2; clone_size: NA
cdr3_aa: CASSLGRNYEQYF; cdr3_nt: TGTGCCAGCAGCTTGGGGCGGAACTACGAGCAGTACTTC; j_call: TRBJ2-7; v_call: TRBV11-2; d_call: NA; clone_size: NA
cdr3_aa: CAWQRATNQPQHF; cdr3_nt: TGTGCCTGGCAAAGGGCAACGAATCAGCCCCAGCATTTT; j_call: TRBJ1-5; v_call: TRBV30; d_call: NA; clone_size: NA
cdr3_aa: CASSKDTNTGELFF; cdr3_nt: TGTGCCAGCAGTAAAGACACGAACACCGGGGAGCTGTTTTTT; j_call: TRBJ2-2; v_call: TRBV5-4; d_call: NA; clone_size: once
cdr3_aa: CASSWDGLGEAFF; cdr3_nt: TGTGCCAGCAGTTGGGACGGACTTGGGGAAGCTTTCTTT; j_call: TRBJ1-1; v_call: TRBV27; d_call: NA; clone_size: NA
cdr3_aa: CASSIKGTGTGNTIYF; cdr3_nt: TGTGCCAGTAGTATAAAGGGGACCGGGACAGGAAACACCATATATTTT; j_call: TRBJ1-3; v_call: TRBV19; d_call: NA; clone_size: NA
cdr3_aa: CASSYTANYGYTF; cdr3_nt: TGTGCCAGCAGTTACACAGCTAACTATGGCTACACCTTC; j_call: TRBJ1-2; v_call: TRBV6-6; d_call: NA; clone_size: NA
cdr3_aa: CASSLRTGSYGYTF; cdr3_nt: TGCGCCAGCAGCTTGAGAACAGGGAGTTATGGCTACACCTTC; j_call: TRBJ1-2; v_call: TRBV5-1; d_call: NA; clone_size: NA
cdr3_aa: CASSALGIAGSSYNEQFF; cdr3_nt: TGTGCCAGCAGCGCTTTGGGGATAGCGGGATCAAGCTACAATGAGCAGTTCTTC; j_call: TRBJ2-1; v_call: TRBV7-2; d_call: TRBD2; clone_size: NA
cdr3_aa: CATSRDSGGDSPLHF; cdr3_nt: TGTGCCACCAGCAGAGATTCAGGGGGGGATTCACCCCTCCACTTT; j_call: TRBJ1-6; v_call: TRBV15; d_call: TRBD1; clone_size: NA
cdr3_aa: CASSEPSGRITGELFF; cdr3_nt: TGTGCCAGCAGTGAACCCAGCGGGAGAATAACCGGGGAGCTGTTTTTT; j_call: TRBJ2-2; v_call: TRBV2; d_call: TRBD2; clone_size: NA
cdr3_aa: CASSLDGGPGNTIYF; cdr3_nt: TGTGCCAGCAGCTTAGATGGAGGGCCCGGAAACACCATATATTTT; j_call: TRBJ1-3; v_call: TRBV11-3; d_call: NA; clone_size: NA
cdr3_aa: CASSREDGSYNEQFF; cdr3_nt: TGCGCCAGCAGCCGAGAAGATGGGTCCTACAATGAGCAGTTCTTC; j_call: TRBJ2-1; v_call: TRBV4-3; d_call: NA; clone_size: NA
cdr3_aa: CASSYGWGRKVVKNYGYTF; cdr3_nt: TGTGCCAGCAGCTACGGGTGGGGGCGAAAGGTAGTGAAAAACTATGGCTACACCTTC; j_call: TRBJ1-2; v_call: TRBV7-2; d_call: NA; clone_size: NA
cdr3_aa: CASSATGDGSPLHF; cdr3_nt: TGCGCCAGCAGCGCAACAGGGGACGGGAGCCCCCTCCACTTT; j_call: TRBJ1-6; v_call: TRBV5-1; d_call: TRBD1; clone_size: once
cdr3_aa: CASSYHGGVETQYF; cdr3_nt: TGTGCCAGCAGTTACCATGGCGGGGTGGAGACCCAGTACTTC; j_call: TRBJ2-5; v_call: TRBV6-5; d_call: NA; clone_size: NA
cdr3_aa: CSVDEEGGNYGYTF; cdr3_nt: TGCAGCGTTGACGAAGAAGGGGGGAACTATGGCTACACCTTC; j_call: TRBJ1-2; v_call: TRBV29-1; d_call: NA; clone_size: NA
cdr3_aa: CASSLSFRGRNQPQHF; cdr3_nt: TGTGCCAGCAGCTTATCGTTTAGAGGTCGCAATCAGCCCCAGCATTTT; j_call: TRBJ1-5; v_call: TRBV7-2; d_call: NA; clone_size: NA
cdr3_aa: CAWKGLNSPLHF; cdr3_nt: TGTGCCTGGAAGGGTTTAAATTCACCCCTCCACTTT; j_call: TRBJ1-6; v_call: TRBV30; d_call: NA; clone_size: NA
cdr3_aa: CASSGGRLNTIYF; cdr3_nt: TGTGCCAGCAGCGGGGGACGGTTAAACACCATATATTTT; j_call: TRBJ1-3; v_call: TRBV9; d_call: NA; clone_size: NA
cdr3_aa: CASSFGGFNTEAFF; cdr3_nt: TGTGCCAGCAGCTTCGGGGGTTTCAACACTGAAGCTTTCTTT; j_call: TRBJ1-1; v_call: TRBV5-5; d_call: NA; clone_size: NA
cdr3_aa: CASSLTANYGYTF; cdr3_nt: TGTGCCAGCAGTTTGACAGCTAACTATGGCTACACCTTC; j_call: TRBJ1-2; v_call: TRBV27; d_call: NA; clone_size: NA
cdr3_aa: CASSLQQAEANVLTF; cdr3_nt: TGTGCCAGCAGCTTACAACAGGCTGAGGCCAACGTCCTGACTTTC; j_call: TRBJ2-6; v_call: TRBV7-2; d_call: NA; clone_size: NA
cdr3_aa: CASSLSRGHTGELFF; cdr3_nt: TGTGCCAGCAGTTTATCCAGGGGGCACACCGGGGAGCTGTTTTTT; j_call: TRBJ2-2; v_call: TRBV27; d_call: TRBD1; clone_size: NA
cdr3_aa: CASSPLNEQFF; cdr3_nt: TGTGCCAGCTCACCACTAAATGAGCAGTTCTTC; j_call: TRBJ2-1; v_call: TRBV18; d_call: NA; clone_size: once
cdr3_aa: CARPFSYTF; cdr3_nt: TGTGCCAGACCTTTCAGCTACACCTTC; j_call: TRBJ1-2; v_call: TRBV25-1; d_call: NA; clone_size: NA
cdr3_aa: CASTLGGGIQYF; cdr3_nt: TGTGCCAGCACACTAGGGGGGGGCATTCAGTACTTC; j_call: TRBJ2-4; v_call: TRBV6-6; d_call: NA; clone_size: few
cdr3_aa: CACQQGSRETQYF; cdr3_nt: TGTGCCTGTCAACAGGGTTCGCGGGAGACCCAGTACTTC; j_call: TRBJ2-5; v_call: TRBV30; d_call: NA; clone_size: NA
cdr3_aa: CASSFGQGAQPQHF; cdr3_nt: TGTGCCAGCAGCTTTGGACAGGGGGCTCAGCCCCAGCATTTT; j_call: TRBJ1-5; v_call: TRBV5-6; d_call: TRBD1; clone_size: NA
cdr3_aa: CAWTSGGQPSSGNTIYF; cdr3_nt: TGTGCCTGGACGTCCGGGGGCCAGCCGAGCTCTGGAAACACCATATATTTT; j_call: TRBJ1-3; v_call: TRBV30; d_call: NA; clone_size: NA
cdr3_aa: CAWSLAGLDGYTF; cdr3_nt: TGTGCCTGGAGTCTGGCGGGATTGGATGGCTACACCTTC; j_call: TRBJ1-2; v_call: TRBV30; d_call: NA; clone_size: NA
cdr3_aa: CASSHALGDGTGELFF; cdr3_nt: TGCGCCAGCAGCCATGCTCTGGGGGACGGGACCGGGGAGCTGTTTTTT; j_call: TRBJ2-2; v_call: TRBV4-1; d_call: NA; clone_size: NA
cdr3_aa: CASSYGQTDEKLFF; cdr3_nt: TGTGCCAGCTCATATGGACAGACGGATGAAAAACTGTTTTTT; j_call: TRBJ1-4; v_call: TRBV18; d_call: NA; clone_size: NA
cdr3_aa: CACRQGWGQETQYF; cdr3_nt: TGTGCCTGCCGACAGGGGTGGGGGCAAGAGACCCAGTACTTC; j_call: TRBJ2-5; v_call: TRBV7-8; d_call: TRBD1; clone_size: NA
cdr3_aa: CASTLNTEAFF; cdr3_nt: TGTGCCAGCACCTTGAACACTGAAGCTTTCTTT; j_call: TRBJ1-1; v_call: TRBV2; d_call: NA; clone_size: once
cdr3_aa: CASRLAGGNNEQFF; cdr3_nt: TGTGCCAGCCGACTAGCGGGGGGAAACAATGAGCAGTTCTTC; j_call: TRBJ2-1; v_call: TRBV11-3; d_call: TRBD2; clone_size: few
cdr3_aa: CASMGGRWTGELFF; cdr3_nt: TGTGCCAGTATGGGGGGGCGTTGGACCGGGGAGCTGTTTTTT; j_call: TRBJ2-2; v_call: TRBV19; d_call: NA; clone_size: NA
cdr3_aa: CASSPHTGNYEQYF; cdr3_nt: TGTGCCAGCAGTCCCCACACAGGGAACTACGAGCAGTACTTC; j_call: TRBJ2-7; v_call: TRBV27; d_call: NA; clone_size: NA
cdr3_aa: CSVELAAGGNEQFF; cdr3_nt: TGCAGCGTTGAGTTAGCGGCAGGGGGCAATGAGCAGTTCTTC; j_call: TRBJ2-1; v_call: TRBV29-1; d_call: NA; clone_size: NA
cdr3_aa: CASSEGNTEAFF; cdr3_nt: TGTGCCAGCAGTGAAGGGAACACTGAAGCTTTCTTT; j_call: TRBJ1-1; v_call: TRBV6-1; d_call: NA; clone_size: NA
cdr3_aa: CASSADRGTDTQYF; cdr3_nt: TGTGCCAGCAGCGCCGACAGGGGCACAGATACGCAGTATTTT; j_call: TRBJ2-3; v_call: TRBV9; d_call: TRBD1; clone_size: NA
cdr3_aa: CASSLVGLGEQYF; cdr3_nt: TGTGCCAGCAGCTTAGTTGGTCTGGGAGAGCAGTACTTC; j_call: TRBJ2-7; v_call: TRBV7-2; d_call: NA; clone_size: NA
cdr3_aa: CAWSEGQHNQPQHF; cdr3_nt: TGTGCCTGGAGTGAGGGGCAGCACAATCAGCCCCAGCATTTT; j_call: TRBJ1-5; v_call: TRBV30; d_call: NA; clone_size: NA